This entry lists 15 T cell receptor beta chains sequenced from one sample in a study of blood T cell repertoires in COVID-19 (dated by TCRdb to the early 2020s). Libraries were constructed by the immunoSEQ multiplex PCR assay. TCRdb retrieved this table from immuneACCESS and kept in-frame rearrangements only. Not all clones are present; in checked studies, unresolved V genes account for under half, and no reason is known for the remainder. In this sample the table shows under 400,000 clones, more than 70% of which occur a single time. Just over 1% of the sample goes to the ten largest clones. The specimen was PBMCs or T cells enriched from blood (not recorded which). The receptors originated from a woman aged 30 to 39 who had been exposed to COVID-19.

In its sample, this clone was seen once. The chain links TRBV2 to TRBJ2-1; 10 bases are shared with TRBD2. Germline lookup yields CDR1 SNHLY and CDR2 FYNNEI. This CDR3 is built from 18 residues. Trimming cost V 10 bases and J 2 bases; bases outside gene matches: 17. CDR3 sequence reads: CAIQLPGLANPPYNEQFF. In nucleotides, the CDR3 is TGTGCCATCCAACTACCGGGACTAGCGAATCCCCCCTACAATGAGCAGTTCTTC.

V gene TRBV30 combines with J gene TRBJ1-2; D is unresolved. Germline V gene data show CDR1 as GTSNPN and CDR2 as SVGIG (reference sequence). The length of the CDR3 is 13 residues. V was shortened by 1 base and J by 8 bases, with 14 bases between the two germline ends. The CDR3 region has the DNA TGTGCCTGGAGTGCGGCCAGAAGCGGCGGCTACACCTTC. Translating it yields CAWSAARSGGYTF. The full variable domain, its missing parts supplied by reference TRBV30 and TRBJ1-2, is SQTIHQWPATLVQPVGSPLSLECTVEGTSNPNLYWYRQAAGRGLQLLFYSVGIGQISSEVPQNLSASRPQDRQFILSSKKLLLSDSGFYLCAWSAARSGGYTFGSGTRLTVV.

The V gene is TRBV27, the J gene TRBJ1-6; 7 bases map to TRBD1. The junction had 5 bases not matched to a gene; V was cut back by 2 bases and J by 4 bases. This CDR3 has 16 residues. Germline CDR1 MNHEY, CDR2 SMNVEV (reference sequence). The CDR3 spells CASSLRAGGYNSPLHF. CDR3 coding DNA: TGTGCCAGCAGTTTAAGGGCAGGGGGTTATAATTCACCCCTCCACTTT.

The V and J genes are TRBV12-3 or TRBV12-4 and TRBJ1-2, with TRBD1 as a possible D gene (6 bases). The V and J ends lost 5 bases and 8 bases respectively, with 12 bases between them. CDR3 length: 12 residues. This CDR3 reads CASSPDSAGYTF. The CDR3 bases are TGTGCCAGCAGTCCGGACAGCGCAGGCTACACCTTC.

J is TRBJ1-1 and V is TRBV5-4; weak D call: TRBD1 (6 bases). The CDR3 is 15 residues long. Trimming pared 3 bases from V and 4 bases from J, leaving 16 bases between. Per germline, CDR1 SGHNT and CDR2 YYREEE (reference sequence). The CDR3 spells CASSSGPDRPTEAFF. The CDR3, as DNA: TGTGCCAGCAGCTCGGGGCCGGACAGACCCACTGAAGCTTTCTTT.

V usage is TRBV15 and J usage is TRBJ2-3, with 9 bases identical to TRBD1. Trimming at V came to 1 base and at J to 4 bases, leaving 3 bases not matched to a gene. The length of the CDR3 is 15 residues. From germline, CDR1 is LNHNV and CDR2 YYDKDF (reference sequence). The CDR3 sequence is CATSRGGQGPDTQYF. Here the CDR3 DNA reads TGTGCCACCAGCAGAGGTGGACAGGGGCCAGATACGCAGTATTTT.

V gene TRBV23-1 combines with J gene TRBJ2-7; TRBD2 might be the D (5 bases). TRBV23-1 is placed among ORFs of uncertain function. V gave up 4 bases and J gave up 5 bases, with 12 bases separating them. CDR3 length: 13 amino acids. The CDR3 loop is CASSREGTNEQYF. In DNA form, the CDR3 reads TGCGCCAGCAGTCGAGAGGGTACCAACGAGCAGTACTTC.

This clone was picked up a small number of times. The V gene is TRBV5-1, the J gene TRBJ2-7; a possible D gene is TRBD2 (5 bases). The CDR3 totals 15 residues. Trimming took 3 bases from V and 0 from J, leaving 13 bases between them. CDR1 and CDR2 (germline): SGHRS, YFSETQ. The CDR3 protein is CASSSKAGSSYEQYF. In DNA, the CDR3 is TGCGCCAGCAGCTCTAAGGCGGGTTCCTCCTACGAGCAGTACTTC.

V is TRBV28 and J is TRBJ1-1; TRBD1 aligns across 9 bases. The germline V gene encodes CDR1 MDHEN and CDR2 SYDVKM. Trimming removed 7 bases from V and 7 bases from J; junction bases left unmatched: 13. The CDR3 covers 15 residues. The CDR3 loop is CASIGTGITRNEAFF. DNA for the CDR3: TGTGCCAGCATTGGGACAGGGATTACGAGGAATGAAGCTTTCTTT.

The gene calls are TRBV9 and TRBJ1-2; a possible D gene is TRBD1 (6 bases). Trimming took off 4 bases at V and 0 bases at J, with 13 bases between the two ends. This CDR3 contains 15 residues. Germline CDR1 and CDR2: SGDLS and YYNGEE. The CDR3 DNA reads TGTGCCAGCAGCCCTCGGGGGGCGGCTAACTATGGCTACACCTTC. Translation gives CASSPRGAANYGYTF.

In this sample, this clone turned up once. V is TRBV18 and J is TRBJ2-7; 10 nucleotides line up with TRBD1. The CDR3 spans 15 residues. Per the germline V gene, CDR1 is KGHSH and CDR2 is LQKENI. Losses at the gene ends were 2 bases for V and 3 bases for J; bases not matched to a gene: 4. CDR3 amino acids: CASSPGTGDGYEQYF. CDR3 nucleotides: TGTGCCAGCTCACCAGGGACAGGGGATGGCTACGAGCAGTACTTC.

The chain uses TRBV6-5 and TRBJ1-1; TRBD1 is a possible D gene (5 bases). V shed 5 bases and J shed 5 bases, with 15 bases lying between them. This CDR3 contains 14 residues. Germline V gene data show CDR1 as MNHEY and CDR2 as SVGAGI. Here the CDR3 reads CASSHRLGATEAFF. CDR3 DNA: TGTGCCAGCAGTCACCGACTTGGGGCGACTGAAGCTTTCTTT.

This chain links TRBV24-1 with TRBJ2-2; 14 nucleotides align to TRBD2. CDR3 length: 17 amino acids. V was clipped by 12 bases and J by 6 bases; unmatched bases: 14. The germline gives CDR1 KGHDR, CDR2 SFDVKD. The CDR3: CAVSTGTSGSGPGELFF. The DNA of the CDR3 is TGTGCCGTCTCGACCGGGACTAGCGGGAGTGGCCCCGGGGAGCTGTTTTTT.

The V call is TRBV28, the J call TRBJ1-4, with 8 bases identical to TRBD1. Unmatched junction bases numbered 8, after V lost 9 bases and J lost 8 bases. Germline CDR1 and CDR2: MDHEN and SYDVKM. The CDR3 consists of 13 residues. The CDR3 region is CASHRGLGEKLFF. CDR3 bases: TGTGCCAGTCACAGGGGGTTGGGGGAAAAACTGTTTTTT.

This chain joins TRBV2 and TRBJ2-1, with TRBD2 matching over 10 bases. The CDR3 is 12 amino acids. Germline V gives CDR1 SNHLY, CDR2 FYNNEI. Trimming cost V 6 bases and J 15 bases; bases outside gene matches: 8. The CDR3 coding sequence is TGTGCCAGCAGGGGCACTAGCGGGGTAGCGTTCTTC. It yields the protein CASRGTSGVAFF.